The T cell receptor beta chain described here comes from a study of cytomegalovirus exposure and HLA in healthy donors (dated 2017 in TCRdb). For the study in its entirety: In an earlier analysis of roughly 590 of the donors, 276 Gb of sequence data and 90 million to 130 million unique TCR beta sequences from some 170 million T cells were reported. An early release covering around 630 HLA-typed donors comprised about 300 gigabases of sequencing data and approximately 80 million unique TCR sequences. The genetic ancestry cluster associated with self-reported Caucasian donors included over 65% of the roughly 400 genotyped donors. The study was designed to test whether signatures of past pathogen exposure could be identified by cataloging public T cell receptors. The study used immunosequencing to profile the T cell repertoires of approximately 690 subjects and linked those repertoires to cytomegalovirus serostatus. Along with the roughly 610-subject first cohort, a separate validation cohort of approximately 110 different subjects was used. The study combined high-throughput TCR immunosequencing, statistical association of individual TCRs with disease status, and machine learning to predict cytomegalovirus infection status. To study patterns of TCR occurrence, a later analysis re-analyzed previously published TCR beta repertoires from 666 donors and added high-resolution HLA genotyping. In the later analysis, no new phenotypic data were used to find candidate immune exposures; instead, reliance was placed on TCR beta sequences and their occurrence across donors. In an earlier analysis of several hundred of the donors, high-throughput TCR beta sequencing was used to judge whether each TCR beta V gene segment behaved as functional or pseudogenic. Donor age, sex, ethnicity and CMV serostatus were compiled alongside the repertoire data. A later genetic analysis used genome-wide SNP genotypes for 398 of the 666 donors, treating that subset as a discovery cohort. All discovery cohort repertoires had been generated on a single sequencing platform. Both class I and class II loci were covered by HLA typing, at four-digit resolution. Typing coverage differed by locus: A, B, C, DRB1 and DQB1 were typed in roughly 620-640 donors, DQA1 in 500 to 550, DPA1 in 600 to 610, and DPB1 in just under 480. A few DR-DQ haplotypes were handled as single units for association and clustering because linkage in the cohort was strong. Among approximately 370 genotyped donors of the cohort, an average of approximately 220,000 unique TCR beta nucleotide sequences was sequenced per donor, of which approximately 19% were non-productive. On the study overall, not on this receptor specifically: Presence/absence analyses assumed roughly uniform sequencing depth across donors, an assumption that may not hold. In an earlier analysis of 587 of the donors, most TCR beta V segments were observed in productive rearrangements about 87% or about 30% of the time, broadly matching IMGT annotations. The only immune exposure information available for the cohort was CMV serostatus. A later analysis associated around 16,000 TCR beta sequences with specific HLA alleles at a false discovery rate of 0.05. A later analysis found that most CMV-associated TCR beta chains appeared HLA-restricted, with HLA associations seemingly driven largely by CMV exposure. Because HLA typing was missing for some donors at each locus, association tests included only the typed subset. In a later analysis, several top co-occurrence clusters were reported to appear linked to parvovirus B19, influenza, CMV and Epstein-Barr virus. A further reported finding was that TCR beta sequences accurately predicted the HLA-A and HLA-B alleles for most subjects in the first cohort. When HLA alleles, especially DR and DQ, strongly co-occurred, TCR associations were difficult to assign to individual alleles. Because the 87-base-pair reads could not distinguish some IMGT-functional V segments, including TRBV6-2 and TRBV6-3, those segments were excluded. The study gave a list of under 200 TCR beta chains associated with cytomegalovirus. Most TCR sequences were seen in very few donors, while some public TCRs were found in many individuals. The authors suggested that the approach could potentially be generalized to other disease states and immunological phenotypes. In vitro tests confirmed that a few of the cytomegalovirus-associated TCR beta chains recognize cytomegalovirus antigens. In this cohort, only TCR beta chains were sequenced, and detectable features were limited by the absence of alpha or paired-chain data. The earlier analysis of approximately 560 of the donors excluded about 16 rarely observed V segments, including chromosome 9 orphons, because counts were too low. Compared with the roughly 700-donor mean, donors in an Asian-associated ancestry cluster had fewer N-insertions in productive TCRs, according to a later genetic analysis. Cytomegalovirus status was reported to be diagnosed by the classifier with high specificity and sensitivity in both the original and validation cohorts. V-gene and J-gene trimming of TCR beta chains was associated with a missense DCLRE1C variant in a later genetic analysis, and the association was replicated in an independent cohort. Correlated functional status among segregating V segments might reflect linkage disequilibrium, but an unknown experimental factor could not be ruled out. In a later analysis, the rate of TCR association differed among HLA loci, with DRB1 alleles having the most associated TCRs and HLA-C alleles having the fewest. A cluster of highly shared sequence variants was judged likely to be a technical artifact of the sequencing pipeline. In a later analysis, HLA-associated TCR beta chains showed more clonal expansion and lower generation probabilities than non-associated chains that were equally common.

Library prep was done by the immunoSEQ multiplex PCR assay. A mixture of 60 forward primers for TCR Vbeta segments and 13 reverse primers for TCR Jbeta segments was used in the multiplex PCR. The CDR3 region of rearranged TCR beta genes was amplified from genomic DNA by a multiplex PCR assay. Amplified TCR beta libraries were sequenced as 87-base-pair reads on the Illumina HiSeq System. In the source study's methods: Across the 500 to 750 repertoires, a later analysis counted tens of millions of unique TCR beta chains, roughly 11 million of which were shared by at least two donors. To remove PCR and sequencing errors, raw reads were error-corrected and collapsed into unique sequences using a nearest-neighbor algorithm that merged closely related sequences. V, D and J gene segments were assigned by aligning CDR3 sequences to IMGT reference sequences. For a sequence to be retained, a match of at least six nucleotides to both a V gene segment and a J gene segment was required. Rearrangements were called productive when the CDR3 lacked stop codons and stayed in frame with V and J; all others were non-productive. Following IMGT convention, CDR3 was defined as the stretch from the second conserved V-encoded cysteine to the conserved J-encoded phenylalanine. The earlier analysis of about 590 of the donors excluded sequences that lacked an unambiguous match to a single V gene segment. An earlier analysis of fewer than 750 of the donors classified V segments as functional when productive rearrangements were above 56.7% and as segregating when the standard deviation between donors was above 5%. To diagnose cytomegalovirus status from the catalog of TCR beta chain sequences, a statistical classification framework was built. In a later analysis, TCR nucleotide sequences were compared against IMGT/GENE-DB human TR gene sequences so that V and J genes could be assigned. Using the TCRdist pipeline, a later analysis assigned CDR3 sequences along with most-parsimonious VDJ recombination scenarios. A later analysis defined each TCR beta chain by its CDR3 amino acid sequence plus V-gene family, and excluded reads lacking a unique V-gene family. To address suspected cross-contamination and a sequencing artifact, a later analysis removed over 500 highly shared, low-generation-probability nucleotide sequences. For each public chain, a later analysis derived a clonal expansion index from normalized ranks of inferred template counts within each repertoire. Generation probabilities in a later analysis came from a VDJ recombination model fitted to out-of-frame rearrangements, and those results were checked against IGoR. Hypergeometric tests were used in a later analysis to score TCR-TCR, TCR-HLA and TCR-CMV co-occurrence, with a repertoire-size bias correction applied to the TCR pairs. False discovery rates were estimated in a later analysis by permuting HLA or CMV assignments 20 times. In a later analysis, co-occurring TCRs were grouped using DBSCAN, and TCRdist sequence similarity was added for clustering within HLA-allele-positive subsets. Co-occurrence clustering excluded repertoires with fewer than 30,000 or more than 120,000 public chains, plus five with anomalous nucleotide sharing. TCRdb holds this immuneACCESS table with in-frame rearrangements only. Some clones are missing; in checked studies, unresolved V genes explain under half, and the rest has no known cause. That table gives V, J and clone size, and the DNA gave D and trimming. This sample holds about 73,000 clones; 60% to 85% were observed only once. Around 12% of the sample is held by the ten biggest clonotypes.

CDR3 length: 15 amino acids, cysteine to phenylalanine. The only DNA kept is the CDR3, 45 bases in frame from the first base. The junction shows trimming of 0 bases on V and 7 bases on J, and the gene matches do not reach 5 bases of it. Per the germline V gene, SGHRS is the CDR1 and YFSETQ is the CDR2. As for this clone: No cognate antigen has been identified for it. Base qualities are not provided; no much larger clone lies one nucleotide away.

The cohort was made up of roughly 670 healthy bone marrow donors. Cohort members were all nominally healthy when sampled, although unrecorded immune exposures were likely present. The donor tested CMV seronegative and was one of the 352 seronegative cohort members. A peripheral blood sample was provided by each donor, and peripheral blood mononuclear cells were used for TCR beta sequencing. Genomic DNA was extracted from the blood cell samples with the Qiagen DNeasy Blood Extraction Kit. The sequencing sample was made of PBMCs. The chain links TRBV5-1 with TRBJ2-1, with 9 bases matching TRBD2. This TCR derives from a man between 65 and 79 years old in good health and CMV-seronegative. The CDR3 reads CASSLVAGEGNEQFF. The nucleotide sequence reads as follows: TGCGCCAGCAGCTTGGTAGCGGGGGAGGGGAATGAGCAGTTCTTC.